This entry features one T cell receptor beta chain sequence. The antigen is unknown. The data stem from a study of cytomegalovirus exposure and HLA in healthy donors. The study ran its PCR with 60 Vbeta and 13 Jbeta primers. TCRdb keeps only in-frame clones here, not all; method: immunoSEQ multiplex PCR. The sample holds 200,000 to 250,000 clones; approximately 80% are singletons and the top ten take about 1.4%. Study-level points and caveats: Later analysis identified several of the most significant clusters that appeared linked to common viral pathogens.

This receptor was taken from a girl between 10 and 17 years old in good health and CMV-seronegative. Sequenced sample: PBMCs.

Here the CDR3 reads CASSYSIAGGSGYTF. The DNA for the CDR3 is TGTGCCAGCAGTTACTCGATAGCAGGGGGCAGTGGCTACACCTTC. This chain links TRBV6-5 with TRBJ1-2; 8 bases agree with TRBD1. The length of the CDR3 is 15 residues. The junction had 7 bases not matched to a gene; V was cut back by 0 bases and J by 7 bases. Germline lookup yields CDR1 MNHEY and CDR2 SVGAGI.